The source of this TCR beta chain is a study of cytomegalovirus exposure and HLA in healthy donors. Donors in the study were healthy people who gave bone marrow. In this sample, this clone turned up a few times. Use of 60 Vbeta and 13 Jbeta primers characterized the PCR. Assay used: immunoSEQ multiplex PCR; TCRdb lists only in-frame clones, some missing. The sample has about 180,000 clones; around 75% are singletons. V was shortened by 2 bases and J by 4 bases, with 11 bases between the two germline ends. This CDR3 contains 14 residues. Germline CDR1 is SEHNR and CDR2 is FQNEAQ (reference sequence). The receptor was derived from a male donor in good health and CMV-seronegative. The V gene is TRBV7-9, the J gene TRBJ1-1; D is ambiguous. The sequenced sample was PBMCs. In DNA form, the CDR3 reads TGTGCCAGCAGCTTACGGGAAGGCGGCACTGAAGCTTTCTTT. Translated, it gives CASSLREGGTEAFF.